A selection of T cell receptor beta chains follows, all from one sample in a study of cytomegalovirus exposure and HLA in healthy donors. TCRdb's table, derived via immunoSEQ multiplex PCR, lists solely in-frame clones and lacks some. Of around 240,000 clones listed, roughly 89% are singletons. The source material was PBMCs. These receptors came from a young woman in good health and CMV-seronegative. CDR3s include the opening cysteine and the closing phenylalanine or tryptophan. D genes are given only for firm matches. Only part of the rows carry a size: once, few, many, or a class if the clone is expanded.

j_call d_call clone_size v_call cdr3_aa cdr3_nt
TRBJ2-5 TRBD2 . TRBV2 CASSEVSAGGLETQYF TGTGCCAGCAGTGAAGTTTCAGCGGGGGGGCTGGAGACCCAGTACTTC
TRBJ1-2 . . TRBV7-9 CASSLFPLTGYYGYTF TGTGCCAGCAGCTTATTCCCGCTTACAGGTTATTATGGCTACACCTTC
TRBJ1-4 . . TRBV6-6 CASKPRTERNEKLFF TGTGCCAGCAAACCAAGGACAGAGCGCAATGAAAAACTGTTTTTT
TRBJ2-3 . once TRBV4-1 CASSQDRRLTDTQYF TGCGCCAGCAGCCAAGATCGGCGGCTGACAGATACGCAGTATTTT
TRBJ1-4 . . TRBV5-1 CASSYWTPATNEKLFF TGCGCCAGCAGCTACTGGACACCCGCAACTAATGAAAAACTGTTTTTT
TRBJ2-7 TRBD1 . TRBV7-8 CASSSRTGYYEQYF TGTGCCAGCAGCTCCAGGACAGGGTACTACGAGCAGTACTTC
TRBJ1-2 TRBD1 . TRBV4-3 CASSQVQGAFNYGYTF TGCGCCAGCAGCCAAGTACAGGGGGCGTTTAACTATGGCTACACCTTC
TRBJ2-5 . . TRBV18 CASSPPTALQETQYF TGTGCCAGCTCACCACCGACAGCCCTCCAAGAGACCCAGTACTTC
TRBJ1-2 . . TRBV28 CASSPANYGYTF TGTGCCAGCAGTCCAGCTAACTATGGCTACACCTTC
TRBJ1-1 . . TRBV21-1 CASSNYSEAFF TGTGCCAGCAGCAATTACAGTGAAGCTTTCTTT
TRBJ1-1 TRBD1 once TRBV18 CASSPSGQGVGEAFF TGTGCCAGCTCACCATCGGGACAGGGGGTTGGTGAAGCTTTCTTT
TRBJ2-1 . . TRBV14 CASSPGGNEQFF TGTGCCAGCAGCCCCGGAGGCAATGAGCAGTTCTTC
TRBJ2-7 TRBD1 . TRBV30 CAWSEKQGAIFYEQYF TGTGCCTGGAGCGAGAAACAGGGGGCAATATTCTACGAGCAGTACTTC
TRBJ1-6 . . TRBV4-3 CASSQAEGSPLHF TGCGCCAGCAGCCAAGCGGAGGGCTCACCCCTCCACTTT
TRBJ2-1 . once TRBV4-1 CASSQGTNEQFF TGCGCCAGCAGCCAAGGTACAAATGAGCAGTTCTTC
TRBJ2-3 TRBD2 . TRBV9 CASSGTSGGSLRTDTQYF TGTGCCAGCAGCGGGACTAGCGGGGGGTCCCTCCGCACAGATACGCAGTATTTT
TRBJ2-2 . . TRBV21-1 CASSNTGSPPNTGELFF TGTGCCAGCAGCAATACAGGGTCCCCACCGAACACCGGGGAGCTGTTTTTT
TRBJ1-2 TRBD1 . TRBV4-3 CASSQELVRVLGTGTYGYTF TGCGCCAGCAGCCAAGAATTGGTGCGCGTGTTGGGGACAGGGACCTATGGCTACACCTTC
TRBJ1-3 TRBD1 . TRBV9 CASSALGTVDGNTIYF TGTGCCAGCAGCGCGTTGGGGACAGTGGACGGAAACACCATATATTTT
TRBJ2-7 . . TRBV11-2 CASSLDSRGSYEQYF TGTGCCAGCAGCTTAGATAGCCGGGGCTCCTACGAGCAGTACTTC
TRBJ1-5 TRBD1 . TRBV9 CASSGGTGGSAQPQHF TGTGCCAGCAGCGGGGGGACAGGGGGCTCGGCTCAGCCCCAGCATTTT
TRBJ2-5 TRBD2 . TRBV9 CASSVYSGAPQETQYF TGTGCCAGCAGCGTATATAGCGGGGCTCCACAAGAGACCCAGTACTTC
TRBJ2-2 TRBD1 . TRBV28 CASSEPGQLFAGELFF TGTGCCAGCAGTGAACCGGGACAGTTGTTTGCCGGGGAGCTGTTTTTT
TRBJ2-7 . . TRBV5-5 CASNLGSTEAQYF TGTGCCAGCAACTTGGGTTCGACAGAGGCGCAGTACTTC
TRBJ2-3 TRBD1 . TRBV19 CASSSGTGILTDTQYF TGTGCCAGTAGTTCCGGGACAGGGATTCTGACAGATACGCAGTATTTT
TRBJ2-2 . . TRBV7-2 CASSLARGTGELFF TGTGCCAGCAGCTTAGCACGGGGGACCGGGGAGCTGTTTTTT
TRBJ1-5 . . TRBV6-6 CATGPSGNQPQHF TGTGCCACAGGCCCTAGCGGCAATCAGCCCCAGCATTTT
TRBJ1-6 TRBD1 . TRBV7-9 CASSLGGQGFLSPLHF TGTGCCAGCAGCTTAGGTGGACAGGGGTTTTTGTCACCCCTCCACTTT
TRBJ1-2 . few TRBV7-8 CASSLPGYYGYTF TGTGCCAGCAGCTTACCGGGGTACTATGGCTACACCTTC
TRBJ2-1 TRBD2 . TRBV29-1 CSVERFSGGNEQFF TGCAGCGTTGAACGTTTTTCGGGAGGGAATGAGCAGTTCTTC
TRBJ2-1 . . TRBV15 CATSSGGAYSYNEQFF TGTGCCACCAGCAGTGGAGGGGCTTACTCCTACAATGAGCAGTTCTTC
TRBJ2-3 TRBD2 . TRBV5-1 CASTSGVSTDTQYF TGCGCCAGCACTAGCGGGGTTAGCACAGATACGCAGTATTTT
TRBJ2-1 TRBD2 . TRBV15 CATSRDLLAGGLNEQFF TGTGCCACCAGCAGAGATTTACTAGCGGGGGGCCTCAATGAGCAGTTCTTC
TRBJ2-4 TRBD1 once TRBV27 CASSGQGGKNIQYF TGTGCCAGCAGTGGACAGGGAGGCAAAAACATTCAGTACTTC
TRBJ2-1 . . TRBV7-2 CASSLGGNSYEQFF TGTGCCAGCAGCTTAGGCGGGAACAGCTATGAGCAGTTCTTC
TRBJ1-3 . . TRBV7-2 CASSSYRLPSGNTIYF TGTGCCAGCAGCTCGTACAGGCTCCCCTCTGGAAACACCATATATTTT
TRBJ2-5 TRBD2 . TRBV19 CASSKTSGGVRETQYF TGTGCCAGTAGTAAGACTAGCGGGGGGGTGAGAGAGACCCAGTACTTC
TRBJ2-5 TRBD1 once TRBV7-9 CASSPKQGIQETQYF TGTGCCAGCAGCCCAAAACAGGGGATCCAAGAGACCCAGTACTTC
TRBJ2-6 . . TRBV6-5 CASSYRGQSGANVLTF TGTGCCAGCAGTTACAGGGGTCAATCTGGGGCCAACGTCCTGACTTTC
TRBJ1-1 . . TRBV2 CASIGQGPMNTEAFF TGTGCCAGCATCGGGCAGGGGCCCATGAACACTGAAGCTTTCTTT
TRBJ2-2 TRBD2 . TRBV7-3 CASSFPFNPTSGGFTGELFF TGTGCCAGCAGCTTCCCCTTCAATCCCACTAGCGGGGGGTTCACCGGGGAGCTGTTTTTT
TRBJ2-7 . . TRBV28 CASSLSVLYEQYF TGTGCCAGCAGTTTATCGGTTCTATACGAGCAGTACTTC
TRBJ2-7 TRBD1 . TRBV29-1 CSAPGQGGHEQYF TGCAGCGCCCCCGGACAGGGGGGACACGAGCAGTACTTC
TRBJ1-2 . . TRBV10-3 CAISGGRGYTF TGTGCCATCAGTGGAGGGCGAGGCTACACCTTC
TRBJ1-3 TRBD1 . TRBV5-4 CASSWGTGFSGNTIYF TGTGCCAGCAGCTGGGGGACAGGGTTCTCTGGAAACACCATATATTTT
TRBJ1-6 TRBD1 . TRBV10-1 CASSAAGTGNSPLHF TGCGCCAGCAGTGCAGCCGGGACAGGGAACTCACCCCTCCACTTT
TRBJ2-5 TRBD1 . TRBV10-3 CAISQGAGETQYF TGTGCCATCAGCCAGGGGGCTGGGGAGACCCAGTACTTC
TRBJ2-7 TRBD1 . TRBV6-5 CAGRGQGVYEQYF TGTGCCGGCCGGGGACAGGGGGTCTACGAGCAGTACTTC
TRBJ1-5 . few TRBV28 CASSLDRSYNQPQHF TGTGCCAGCAGTTTAGACAGAAGCTACAATCAGCCCCAGCATTTT
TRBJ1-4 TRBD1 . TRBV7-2 CASSLARDSSEKLFF TGTGCCAGCAGCTTAGCGAGGGACAGCTCTGAAAAACTGTTTTTT
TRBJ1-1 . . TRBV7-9 CASMESSSNTEAFF TGTGCCAGCATGGAGAGCAGCTCGAACACTGAAGCTTTCTTT
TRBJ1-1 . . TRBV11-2 CASSLVNVRILNTEAFF TGTGCCAGCAGCTTAGTGAACGTTAGAATCTTGAACACTGAAGCTTTCTTT